This T cell receptor beta chain is drawn from a study of OX40 agonist ivuxolimab in advanced cancers. Overall study context: As their treatment, patients were administered ivuxolimab, an agonistic anti-OX40 (CD134) antibody.

On this clone: Its antigen remains unknown.

Systemic immunosuppression or a history of autoimmune disease excluded patients. The method was immunoSEQ multiplex PCR; TCRdb's version includes in-frame clones alone and lacks a portion of them. This sample has roughly 60,000 clones; about 80% occur once, and the top ten carry about 2.2%. Overall study results and limits: In CD8+ T cells, expanded clones were on average more numerous than in CD4+.

The sequence came from an adult with an advanced solid tumor such as melanoma, head and neck, liver or kidney cancer. Here the sequenced sample was CD4+ or CD8+ T cells sorted from blood, taken in a trial of the OX40 agonist ivuxolimab.

In DNA form, the CDR3 reads TGTGCCAGTAGTATCCCCGGGCGGAGTTCCTACGAGCAGTACTTC. It is translated as CASSIPGRSSYEQYF. The chain carries TRBV19 and TRBJ2-7; D gene ambiguous. V was pared by 3 bases and J by 1 base, with 13 bases between. The CDR3 runs to 15 residues. Germline-derived CDR1 and CDR2 are LNHDA and SQIVND (reference sequence).